The rows below give T cell receptor beta chains drawn from one sample of a study of radiation and T cells in renal cell carcinoma. Sequenced by immunoSEQ multiplex PCR; TCRdb stores in-frame clones only, minus some. Of approximately 90,000 clones detected, around nine tenths appear once; the ten largest clones hold approximately 8.4%. Specimen: blood, collected from a patient whose treatment included radiotherapy and nephrectomy. Receptors originate from a man aged 50 to 60 with renal cell carcinoma. Each CDR3 is given with its conserved first and last residue.

v_gene	j_gene	CDR3aa
TRBV5-4	TRBJ2-3	CASRLDVFGTDTQYF
TRBV28	TRBJ1-4	CASSLQGTFATNEKLFF
TRBV5-5	TRBJ1-1	CASSLYATEDTEAFF
TRBV7-3	TRBJ1-5	CASSRDRANQPQHF
TRBV27	TRBJ2-7	CASSRLAEAYEQYF
TRBV6-5	TRBJ1-2	CASRTGTGYGYTF
TRBV4-3	TRBJ1-3	CASSPGHYSGNTIYF
TRBV6-5	TRBJ1-5	CASSAGGDQPQHF
TRBV18	TRBJ1-2	CASSPSNLGTNYGYTF
TRBV6-6	TRBJ2-2	CASRPWATHTGELFF
TRBV4-2	TRBJ2-7	CASSQDYLGLAGAYEQYF
TRBV14	TRBJ1-3	CASSQDLGRSGNTIYF